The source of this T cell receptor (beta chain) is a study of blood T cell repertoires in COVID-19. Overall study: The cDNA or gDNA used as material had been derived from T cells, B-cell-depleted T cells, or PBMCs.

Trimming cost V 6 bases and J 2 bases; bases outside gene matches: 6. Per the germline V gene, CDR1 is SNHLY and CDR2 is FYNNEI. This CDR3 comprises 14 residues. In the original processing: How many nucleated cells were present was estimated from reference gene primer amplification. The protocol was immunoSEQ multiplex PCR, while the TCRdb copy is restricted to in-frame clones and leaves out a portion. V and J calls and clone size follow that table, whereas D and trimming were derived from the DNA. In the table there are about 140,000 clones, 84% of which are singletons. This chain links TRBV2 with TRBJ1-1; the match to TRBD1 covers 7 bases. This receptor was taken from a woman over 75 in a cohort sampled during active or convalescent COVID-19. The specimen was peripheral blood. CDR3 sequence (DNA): TGTGCCAGCAGGATAGGGACAGCTAACACTGAAGCTTTCTTT. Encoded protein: CASRIGTANTEAFF.